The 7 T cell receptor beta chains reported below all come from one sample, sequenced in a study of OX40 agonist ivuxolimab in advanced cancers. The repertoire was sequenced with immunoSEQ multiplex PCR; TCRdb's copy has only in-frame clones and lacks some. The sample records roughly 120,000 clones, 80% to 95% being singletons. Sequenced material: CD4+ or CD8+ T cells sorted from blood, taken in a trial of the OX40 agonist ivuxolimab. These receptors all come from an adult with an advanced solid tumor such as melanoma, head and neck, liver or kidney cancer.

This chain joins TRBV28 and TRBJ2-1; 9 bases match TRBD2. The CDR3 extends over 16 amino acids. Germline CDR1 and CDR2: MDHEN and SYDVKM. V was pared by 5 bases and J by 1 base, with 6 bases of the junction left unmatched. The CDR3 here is CASSRPTSGSYNEQFF. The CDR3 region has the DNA TGTGCCAGCAGTCGCCCGACTAGCGGATCCTACAATGAGCAGTTCTTC. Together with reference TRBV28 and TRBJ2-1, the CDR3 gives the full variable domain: DVKVTQSSRYLVKRTGEKVFLECVQDMDHENMFWYRQDPGLGLRLIYFSYDVKMKEKGDIPEGYSVSREKKERFSLILESASTNQTSMYLCASSRPTSGSYNEQFFGPGTRLTVL.

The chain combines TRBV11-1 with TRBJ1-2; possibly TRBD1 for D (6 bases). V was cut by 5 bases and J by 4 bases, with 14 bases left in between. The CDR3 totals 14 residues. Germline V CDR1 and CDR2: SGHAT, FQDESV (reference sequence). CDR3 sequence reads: CASSPRGGLYGYTF. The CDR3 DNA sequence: TGTGCCAGCAGCCCTAGAGGGGGTCTCTATGGCTACACCTTC.

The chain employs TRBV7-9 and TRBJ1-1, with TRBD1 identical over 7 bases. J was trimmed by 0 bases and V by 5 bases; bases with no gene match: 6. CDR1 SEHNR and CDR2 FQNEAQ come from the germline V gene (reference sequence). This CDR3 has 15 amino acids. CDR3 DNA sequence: TGTGCCAGCAGCCCCCGGGGACAGTTGAACACTGAAGCTTTCTTT. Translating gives CASSPRGQLNTEAFF.

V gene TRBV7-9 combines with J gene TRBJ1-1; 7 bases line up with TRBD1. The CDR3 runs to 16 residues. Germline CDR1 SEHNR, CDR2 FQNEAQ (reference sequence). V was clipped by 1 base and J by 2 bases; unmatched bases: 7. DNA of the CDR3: TGTGCCAGCAGCTTAGGGAGGGGGCGGCCAAACACTGAAGCTTTCTTT. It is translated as CASSLGRGRPNTEAFF.

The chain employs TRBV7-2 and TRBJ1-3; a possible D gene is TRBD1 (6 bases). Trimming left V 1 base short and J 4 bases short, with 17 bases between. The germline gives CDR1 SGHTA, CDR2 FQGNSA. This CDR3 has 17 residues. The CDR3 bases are TGTGCCAGCAGCTTAGGGGAGGGGGGGGCTAACGGAAACACCATATATTTT. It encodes CASSLGEGGANGNTIYF.

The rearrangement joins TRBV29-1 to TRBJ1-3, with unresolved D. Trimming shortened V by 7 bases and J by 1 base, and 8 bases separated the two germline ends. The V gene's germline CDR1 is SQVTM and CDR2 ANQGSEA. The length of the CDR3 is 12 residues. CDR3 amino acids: CSAGTSGNTIYF. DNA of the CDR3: TGCAGCGCAGGCACGTCTGGAAACACCATATATTTT. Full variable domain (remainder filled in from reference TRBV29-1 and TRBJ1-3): SAVISQKPSRDICQRGTSLTIQCQVDSQVTMMFWYRQQPGQSLTLIATANQGSEATYESGFVIDKFPISRPNLTFSTLTVSNMSPEDSSIYLCSAGTSGNTIYFGEGSWLTVV.

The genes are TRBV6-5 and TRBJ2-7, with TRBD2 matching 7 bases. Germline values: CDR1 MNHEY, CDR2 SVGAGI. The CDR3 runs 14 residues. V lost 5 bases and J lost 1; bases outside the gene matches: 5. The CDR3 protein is CASSPGLMSYEQYF. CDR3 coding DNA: TGTGCCAGCAGTCCGGGACTAATGTCCTACGAGCAGTACTTC.